This TCR beta chain came from a study of blood T cell repertoires in COVID-19 (dated by TCRdb to about 2020). General notes on the study: Samples from collaborators originated in the United States, Italy and Spain and spanned both the acute and convalescent phases of COVID-19. The material from the prospective study consisted of cDNA or gDNA derived from T cells, B-cell-depleted T cells, or PBMCs. Deeply sampled blood TCRbeta repertoires from subjects exposed to, actively infected with, or recovered from COVID-19 were included in the dataset. The repertoires were released in a freely available public database meant as a resource for research on the immune response to SARS-CoV-2. The samples were drawn from the first 160 participants of the ongoing ImmuneRACE study and from 1,254 subjects provided by 6 global collaborators. The sample metadata nearly always contained a de-identified subject ID, COVID-19 status, age in years and sex. Where HLA class I and class II types were available, the types were taken from metadata supplied by the sample provider, not from assay-based typing.

The study at large found these results: The amount of clinical and demographic metadata varied by source and participant and was provided uncurated.

TCRbeta CDR3 regions were amplified from genomic DNA using the immunoSEQ Assay, a bias-controlled multiplex PCR. From the authors' description of their analysis: Within the assay, amplification of reference gene primers was used to estimate how many nucleated cells each sample contained. Sequence reads were collapsed and filtered to measure the absolute abundance of every unique TCRbeta CDR3 rearrangement. For each sample, productive Simpson clonality was calculated as the square root of Simpson's diversity index across productive rearrangements. Drawn from immuneACCESS, this table holds only the in-frame rearrangements with V and J called that TCRdb kept. Clones are partly lost; checked studies trace under half to an unresolved V gene and leave the rest unexplained. From that table come the V and J calls and clone size; the DNA was used to work out D and trimming. The sample table shows roughly 100,000 clones, and over 80% are seen once. About 16% of the sample comes from the top ten.

This clone was picked up one time. The antigen it recognizes is unknown. No base-level quality is on record; no much larger clone is a single base apart. The collaborating institutions used their own protocols to collect whole blood in K2EDTA tubes. For TCRbeta analysis, collaborator samples were shipped as frozen whole blood, as isolated PBMCs, or as DNA extracted from either sample type. The sequencing sample was made of peripheral blood. This TCR was sampled from a middle-aged man with acute or convalescent COVID-19.

The CDR3 is CASRPVPSEFTDTQYF. The nucleotide sequence is TGCGCCAGCCGGCCAGTCCCTAGCGAGTTCACAGATACGCAGTATTTT. The chain was built from TRBV4-1 and TRBJ2-3; possibly the D gene is TRBD2, per 6 matching bases. The CDR3 spans 16 residues, from the cysteine through the phenylalanine. This entry keeps only the CDR3 DNA: 48 bases, framed from base 1. Taken from the germline V gene, the CDR1 and CDR2 loops are MGHRA and YSYEKL. V is clipped by 8 bases and J by 2 bases, and the sequence between their germline boundaries is 20 bases long.